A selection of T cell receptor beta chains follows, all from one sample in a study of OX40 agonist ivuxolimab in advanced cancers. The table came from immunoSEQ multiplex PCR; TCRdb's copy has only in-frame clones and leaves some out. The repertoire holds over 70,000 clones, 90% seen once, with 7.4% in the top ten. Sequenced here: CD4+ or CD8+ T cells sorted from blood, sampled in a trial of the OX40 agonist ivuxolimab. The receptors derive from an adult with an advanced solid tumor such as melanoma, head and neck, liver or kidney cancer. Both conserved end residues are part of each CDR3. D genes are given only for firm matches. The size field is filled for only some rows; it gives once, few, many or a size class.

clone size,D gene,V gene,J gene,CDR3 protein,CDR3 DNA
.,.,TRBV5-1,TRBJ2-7,CASSLGPQGPSSYEQYF,TGCGCCAGCAGCTTGGGCCCGCAGGGGCCGAGCTCCTACGAGCAGTACTTC
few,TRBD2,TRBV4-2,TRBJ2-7,CASSQDRGAGGPYEQYF,TGTGCCAGCAGCCAAGATCGGGGAGCGGGAGGGCCCTACGAGCAGTACTTC
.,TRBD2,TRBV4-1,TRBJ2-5,CASSLPGTSDSAETQYF,TGCGCCAGCAGCCTCCCCGGGACTAGCGATAGTGCGGAGACCCAGTACTTC
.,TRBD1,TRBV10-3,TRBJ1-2,CATDRDEDYGYTF,TGTGCCACGGACAGGGATGAAGACTATGGCTACACCTTC
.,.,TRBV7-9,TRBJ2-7,CASSTTSYEQYF,TGTGCCAGCAGCACTACTTCCTACGAGCAGTACTTC
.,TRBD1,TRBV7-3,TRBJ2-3,CASSFLGQNTDTQYF,TGTGCCAGCAGCTTCCTGGGACAGAACACAGATACGCAGTATTTT
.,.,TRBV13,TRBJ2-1,CASSLLGKVGGEQFF,TGTGCCAGCAGCCTCCTCGGAAAAGTGGGTGGTGAGCAGTTCTTC
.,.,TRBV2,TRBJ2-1,CASSYREQFF,TGTGCCAGCAGTTACAGAGAGCAGTTCTTC
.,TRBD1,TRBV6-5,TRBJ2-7,CASSDRDRDYEQYF,TGTGCCAGCAGTGATCGGGACAGGGACTACGAGCAGTACTTC
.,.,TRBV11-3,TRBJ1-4,CASSLGTATNEKLFF,TGTGCCAGCAGCTTAGGGACAGCAACTAATGAAAAACTGTTTTTT
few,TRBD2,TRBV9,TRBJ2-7,CASSAIAGPTYEQYF,TGTGCCAGCAGCGCAATAGCGGGCCCCACCTACGAGCAGTACTTC
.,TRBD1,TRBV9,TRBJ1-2,CASSEQGYYGYTF,TGTGCCAGCAGCGAACAGGGGTACTATGGCTACACCTTC
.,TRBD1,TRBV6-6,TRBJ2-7,CASSYGWTGGYEQYF,TGTGCCAGCAGTTACGGGTGGACAGGGGGCTACGAGCAGTACTTC
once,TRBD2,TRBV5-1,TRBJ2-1,CASSLAVPSYNEQFF,TGCGCCAGCAGTCTAGCGGTTCCCTCCTACAATGAGCAGTTCTTC
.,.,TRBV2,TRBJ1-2,CASKMSAGYTF,TGTGCCAGCAAGATGTCTGCTGGCTACACCTTC
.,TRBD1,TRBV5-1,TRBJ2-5,CASSSTGQKLETQYF,TGCGCCAGCAGCTCGACGGGACAGAAACTGGAGACCCAGTACTTC
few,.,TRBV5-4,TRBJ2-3,CASSLMGQRTTDTQYF,TGTGCCAGCAGCTTGATGGGGCAGCGGACTACAGATACGCAGTATTTT
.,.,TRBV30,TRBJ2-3,CAWQLATDTQYF,TGTGCCTGGCAACTAGCTACAGATACGCAGTATTTT
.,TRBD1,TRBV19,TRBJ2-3,CASSIGTGSDTQYF,TGTGCCAGTAGTATCGGGACAGGGTCTGATACGCAGTATTTT
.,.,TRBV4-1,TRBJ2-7,CASSPQTSYEQYF,TGCGCCAGCAGCCCTCAGACTTCCTACGAGCAGTACTTC